A single sample gave rise to the 15 T cell receptor beta chains below, sequenced in a study of T cells in Graves' hyperthyroidism and ophthalmopathy. The investigators amplified TCR beta CDR3 regions from RNA transcripts. The study used the HTBI primer set for a first-round RT-PCR of the TCR CDR3. TCRdb redid the calling of the multiplex PCR reads with MiXCR, one entry per CDR3 protein. Among over 400,000 distinct CDR3 sequences listed, approximately 22% were seen once. Specimen: blood. The receptors were sampled from a woman in her sixties or seventies with Graves' ophthalmopathy.

This clonotype was recorded at least ten times. V is TRBV28 and J is TRBJ1-2; D perhaps matches TRBD1 (6 bases). The CDR3 covers 15 residues. The germline V and J ends were trimmed by 5 bases and 2 bases, with 15 bases remaining between them. CDR1 is MDHEN and CDR2 is SYDVKM in the germline V gene. CDR3 loop: CASSPRRRGNYGYTF. The CDR3 DNA reads as TGTGCCAGCAGTCCACGCCGGAGGGGGAACTATGGCTACACCTTC.

There are many counts of this clonotype. The chain links TRBV6-1 to TRBJ2-5; weak D call: TRBD1 (6 bases). Trimming took 8 bases from V and 4 from J, leaving 11 bases between them. Germline lookup yields CDR1 MNHNS and CDR2 SASEGT. CDR3 length: 12 residues. CDR3 bases: TGTGCCAGCGGGACAACGGGAGAGACCCAGTACTTC. Protein product: CASGTTGETQYF.

In its sample, this clonotype was seen many times. The chain combines TRBV2 with TRBJ2-2; TRBD2 agrees at 12 bases. The germline V gene has CDR1 SNHLY and CDR2 FYNNEI. J gave up 5 bases and V 3 bases, and 10 bases lay outside the gene matches. The length of the CDR3 is 18 residues. The CDR3 sequence is CASSDLLAGGPGTGELFF. The CDR3 DNA reads TGTGCCAGCAGTGACCTTCTAGCGGGAGGGCCGGGAACCGGGGAGCTGTTTTTT. Based on the CDR3 plus reference TRBV2 and TRBJ2-2, the full variable domain is EPEVTQTPSHQVTQMGQEVILRCVPISNHLYFYWYRQILGQKVEFLVSFYNNEISEKSEIFDDQFSVERPDGSNFTLKIRSTKLEDSAMYFCASSDLLAGGPGTGELFFGEGSRLTVL.

CDR3 bases: TGTGCCAGCAGCTTAGTGGGACGGGTGTTCTACGAGCAGTACTTC. Translation gives CASSLVGRVFYEQYF. The rearrangement links TRBV11-2 to TRBJ2-7; the D call may be TRBD1 or TRBD2 (5 bases each). Germline V gives CDR1 SGHAT, CDR2 FQNNGV. V was cut by 1 base and J by 3 bases, with 13 bases left in between. The CDR3 covers 15 residues. Filled out from reference TRBV11-2 and TRBJ2-7, the complete variable domain reads EAGVAQSPRYKIIEKRQSVAFWCNPISGHATLYWYQQILGQGPKLLIQFQNNGVVDDSQLPKDRFSAERLKGVDSTLKIQPAKLEDSAVYLCASSLVGRVFYEQYFGPGTRLTVT.

The genes are TRBV6-5 and TRBJ2-7, with TRBD2 identical over 11 bases. Trimming removed 4 bases from V and 9 bases from J; junction bases left unmatched: 14. The length of the CDR3 is 16 residues. Germline V lookup: CDR1 MNHEY, CDR2 SVGAGI. CDR3 sequence: CASSSLPLAGDLVQYF. The CDR3 region has the DNA TGTGCCAGCAGTTCCCTTCCACTAGCGGGGGACCTAGTGCAGTACTTC.

This clonotype was seen just once. This chain joins TRBV20-1 and TRBJ2-3, with TRBD2 matching 8 bases. CDR1 DFQATT and CDR2 SNEGSKA come from the germline V gene (reference sequence). Germline trimming cut 5 bases from V and 0 bases from J; bases unmatched to any gene: 7. CDR3 size: 15 residues. CDR3 protein: CSARSGRGSTDTQYF. The CDR3, as DNA: TGCAGTGCTCGCAGCGGGAGAGGGAGCACAGATACGCAGTATTTT.

V gene TRBV18 combines with J gene TRBJ1-3; D is possibly TRBD1 (5 bases). The V and J ends lost 5 bases and 2 bases respectively, with 13 bases between them. The germline gives CDR1 KGHSH, CDR2 LQKENI. The CDR3 consists of 15 residues. The CDR3 nucleotides read TGTGCCAGCTCAACGGGGACCGATACTGGAAACACCATATATTTT. It translates to CASSTGTDTGNTIYF.

This sequence joins TRBV20-1 and TRBJ1-2; D is ambiguous. V lost 3 bases, J lost 4 bases, and 12 bases lay in between. There are 13 residues in the CDR3. In germline, CDR1 is DFQATT, CDR2 SNEGSKA (reference sequence). The CDR3, as DNA: TGCAGTGCTAGCTCGGTAAAGGGCTATGGCTACACCTTC. Protein product: CSASSVKGYGYTF.

This clonotype was counted between two and nine times. The J gene is TRBJ2-2, the V gene TRBV3-1; D not resolved. Germline V gene sequence: CDR1 LGHDT, CDR2 YNNKEL (reference sequence). Trimming took off 1 base at V and 4 bases at J, with 13 bases between the two ends. The CDR3 runs to 16 residues. The CDR3 reads CASSQGWSALTGELFF. The CDR3 DNA follows: TGTGCCAGCAGCCAAGGTTGGTCGGCGCTCACCGGGGAGCTGTTTTTT.

This clonotype was detected many times. In DNA, the CDR3 is TGTGCCAGCAGCTCGGGACTAGCGGGAGTAGACAATGAGCAGTTCTTC. Translating gives CASSSGLAGVDNEQFF. This chain joins TRBV27 and TRBJ2-1; 14 positions match TRBD2. The V gene's germline CDR1 is MNHEY and CDR2 SMNVEV (reference sequence). This CDR3 region has 16 residues. With 6 bases clipped from V and 5 bases from J, the junction kept 6 bases outside the gene matches.

This clonotype was counted many times. The J gene is TRBJ2-3, the V gene TRBV28; 9 bases align to TRBD1. Looked up from germline, CDR1 is MDHEN and CDR2 is SYDVKM. The length of the CDR3 is 16 residues. After removal of 4 bases from V and 6 bases from J, the junction contained 11 bases not matched to a gene. The CDR3 here is CASSYIGQGYTDTQYF. The CDR3, as DNA: TGTGCCAGCAGTTATATAGGACAGGGGTATACGGATACGCAGTATTTT.

This clonotype was counted many times. The chain joins TRBV11-3 to TRBJ2-7; possibly TRBD1 for D (6 bases). V was trimmed by 3 bases and J by 6 bases, leaving 15 bases between them. This CDR3 region has 14 residues. Germline V gene data show CDR1 as SGHNT and CDR2 as YENEEA. CDR3 region: CASSLNRVDSEQYF. The CDR3 DNA follows: TGTGCCAGCAGCTTGAACAGGGTGGACAGCGAGCAGTACTTC.

This clonotype was detected many times. This chain links TRBV11-2 with TRBJ2-1, with D hard to call. Germline CDR1 SGHAT, CDR2 FQNNGV. This CDR3 has 15 amino acids. V was cut by 1 base and J by 0 bases, with 7 bases left in between. The CDR3 sequence is CASSLGQVSYNEQFF. DNA of the CDR3: TGTGCCAGCAGCTTAGGGCAGGTCTCCTACAATGAGCAGTTCTTC.

In its sample, this clonotype was seen a few times. The chain combines TRBV12-3 or TRBV12-4 with TRBJ2-4, with 10 bases identical to TRBD1. Trimming removed 6 bases from V and 10 bases from J; junction bases left unmatched: 6. The CDR3 runs 13 residues. CDR3 residues: CASRDGTGVIQYF. The CDR3 DNA sequence: TGTGCCAGCAGAGACGGGACAGGGGTTATTCAGTACTTC.

The gene calls are TRBV7-8 and TRBJ2-2; D is perhaps TRBD2 (7 bases). V lost 11 bases and J 6 bases, leaving 22 bases between the germline ends. Germline V gives CDR1 SGHVS, CDR2 FQNEAQ. The CDR3 runs to 15 residues. In DNA, the CDR3 is TGTGCCGGAGTCTCGCGGGGGAGGGGGGCCGGGGAGCTGTTTTTT. This codes for CAGVSRGRGAGELFF.